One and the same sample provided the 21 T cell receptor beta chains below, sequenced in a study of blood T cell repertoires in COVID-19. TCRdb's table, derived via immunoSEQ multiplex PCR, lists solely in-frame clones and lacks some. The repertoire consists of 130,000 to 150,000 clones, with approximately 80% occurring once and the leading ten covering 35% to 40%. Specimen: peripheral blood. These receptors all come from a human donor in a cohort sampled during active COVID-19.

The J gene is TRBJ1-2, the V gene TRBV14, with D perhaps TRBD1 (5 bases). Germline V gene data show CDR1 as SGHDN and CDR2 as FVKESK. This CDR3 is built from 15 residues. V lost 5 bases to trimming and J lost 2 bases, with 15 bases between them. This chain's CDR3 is CASSSPAGPNYGYTF. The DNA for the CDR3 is TGTGCCAGCAGCTCCCCGGCAGGGCCCAACTATGGCTACACCTTC.

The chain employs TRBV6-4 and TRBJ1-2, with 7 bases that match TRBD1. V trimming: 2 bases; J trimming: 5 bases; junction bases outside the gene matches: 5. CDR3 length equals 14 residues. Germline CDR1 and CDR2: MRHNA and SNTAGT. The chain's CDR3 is CASSDRGPKYGYTF. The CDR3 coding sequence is TGTGCCAGCAGTGACAGGGGGCCCAAATATGGCTACACCTTC.

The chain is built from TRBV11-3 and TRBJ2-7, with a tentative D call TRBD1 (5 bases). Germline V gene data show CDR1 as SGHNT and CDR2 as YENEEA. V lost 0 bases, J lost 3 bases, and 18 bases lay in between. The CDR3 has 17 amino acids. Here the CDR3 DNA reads TGTGCCAGCAGCTTAGATTTGCGGCAGGGCTGGTACTACGAGCAGTACTTC. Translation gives CASSLDLRQGWYYEQYF.

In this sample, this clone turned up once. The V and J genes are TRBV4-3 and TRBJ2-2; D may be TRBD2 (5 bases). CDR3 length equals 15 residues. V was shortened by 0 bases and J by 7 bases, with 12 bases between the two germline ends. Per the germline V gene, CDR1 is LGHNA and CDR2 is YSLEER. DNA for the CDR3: TGCGCCAGCAGCCAAGATGTGCGGCGGGTCGGGGAGCTGTTTTTT. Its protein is CASSQDVRRVGELFF.

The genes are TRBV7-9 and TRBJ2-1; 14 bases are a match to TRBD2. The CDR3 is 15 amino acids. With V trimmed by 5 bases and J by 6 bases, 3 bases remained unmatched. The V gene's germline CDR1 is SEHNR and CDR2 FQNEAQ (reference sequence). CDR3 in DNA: TGTGCCAGCAGCCAGACTAGCGGGGGGGCCAATGAGCAGTTCTTC. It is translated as CASSQTSGGANEQFF.

As DNA, the CDR3 is TGTGCCAGCAGCTTGGGAGGGGGCGAGGTCCTCTACGAGCAGTACTTC. It specifies CASSLGGGEVLYEQYF. V gene TRBV5-6 combines with J gene TRBJ2-7; TRBD1 aligns across 7 bases. V shed 0 bases and J 3 bases; nucleotides not matched to a gene: 9. Per the germline V gene, CDR1 is SGHDT and CDR2 is YYEEEE. CDR3 size: 16 residues.

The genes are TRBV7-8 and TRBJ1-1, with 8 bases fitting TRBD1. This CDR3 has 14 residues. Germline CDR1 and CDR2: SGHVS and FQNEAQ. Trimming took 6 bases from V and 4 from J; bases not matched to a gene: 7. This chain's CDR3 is CASSLTGGGTEAFF. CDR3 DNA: TGTGCCAGCAGTCTAACAGGGGGTGGCACTGAAGCTTTCTTT.

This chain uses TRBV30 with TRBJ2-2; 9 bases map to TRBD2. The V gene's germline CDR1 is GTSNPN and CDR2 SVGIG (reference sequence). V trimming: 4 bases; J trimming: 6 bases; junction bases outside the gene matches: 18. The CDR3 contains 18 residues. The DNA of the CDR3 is TGTGCCTGGACCCCCCGTTATGTGTGGGCGGGGGGGCCCGGGGAGCTGTTTTTT. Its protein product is CAWTPRYVWAGGPGELFF.

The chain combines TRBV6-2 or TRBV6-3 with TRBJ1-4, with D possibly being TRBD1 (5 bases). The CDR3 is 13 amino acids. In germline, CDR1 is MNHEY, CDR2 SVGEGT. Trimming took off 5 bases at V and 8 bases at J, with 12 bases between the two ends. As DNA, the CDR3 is TGTGCCAGCAGTCAAAACAGGAAAGAAAAACTGTTTTTT. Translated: CASSQNRKEKLFF.

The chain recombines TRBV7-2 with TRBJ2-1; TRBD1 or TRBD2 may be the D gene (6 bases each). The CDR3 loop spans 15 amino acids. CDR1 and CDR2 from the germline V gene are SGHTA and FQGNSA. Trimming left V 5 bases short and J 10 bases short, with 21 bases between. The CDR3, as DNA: TGTGCCAGCAGCCTAGGGGGGACTGGGGAAGGGGAGCAGTTCTTC. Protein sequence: CASSLGGTGEGEQFF.

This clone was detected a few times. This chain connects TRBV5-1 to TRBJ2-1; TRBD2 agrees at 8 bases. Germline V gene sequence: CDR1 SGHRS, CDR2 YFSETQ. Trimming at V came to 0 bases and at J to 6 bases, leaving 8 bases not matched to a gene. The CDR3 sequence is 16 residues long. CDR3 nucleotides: TGCGCCAGCAGCTTGGGGTGGACTAGCCTTTCCAATGAGCAGTTCTTC. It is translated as CASSLGWTSLSNEQFF.

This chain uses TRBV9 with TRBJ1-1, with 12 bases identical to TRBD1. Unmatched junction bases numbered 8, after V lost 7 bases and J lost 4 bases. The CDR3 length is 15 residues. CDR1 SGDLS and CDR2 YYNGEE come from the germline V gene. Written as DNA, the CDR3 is TGTGCCAGCCAGGGACAGGGGGCGCTTGGCACTGAAGCTTTCTTT. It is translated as CASQGQGALGTEAFF.

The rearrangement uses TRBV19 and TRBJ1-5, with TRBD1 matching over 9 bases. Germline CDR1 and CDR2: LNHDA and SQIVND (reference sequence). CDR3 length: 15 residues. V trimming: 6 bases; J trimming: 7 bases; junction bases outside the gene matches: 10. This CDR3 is CASSTTGTGRQPQHF. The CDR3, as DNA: TGTGCCAGTAGCACTACCGGGACAGGGAGGCAGCCCCAGCATTTT.

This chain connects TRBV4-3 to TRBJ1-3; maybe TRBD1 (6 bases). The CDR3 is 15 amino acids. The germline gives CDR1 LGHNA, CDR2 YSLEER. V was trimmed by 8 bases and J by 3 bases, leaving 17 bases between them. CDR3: CASARDGGGGNTIYF. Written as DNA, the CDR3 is TGCGCCAGCGCCCGGGATGGGGGCGGTGGAAACACCATATATTTT.

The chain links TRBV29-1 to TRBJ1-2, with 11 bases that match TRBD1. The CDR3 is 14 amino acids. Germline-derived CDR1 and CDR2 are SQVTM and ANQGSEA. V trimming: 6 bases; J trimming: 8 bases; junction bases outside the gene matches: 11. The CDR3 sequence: CSVRPGQGARGYTF. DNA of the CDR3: TGCAGCGTACGCCCTGGACAGGGGGCGAGAGGCTACACCTTC. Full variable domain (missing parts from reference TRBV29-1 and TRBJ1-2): SAVISQKPSRDICQRGTSLTIQCQVDSQVTMMFWYRQQPGQSLTLIATANQGSEATYESGFVIDKFPISRPNLTFSTLTVSNMSPEDSSIYLCSVRPGQGARGYTFGSGTRLTVV.

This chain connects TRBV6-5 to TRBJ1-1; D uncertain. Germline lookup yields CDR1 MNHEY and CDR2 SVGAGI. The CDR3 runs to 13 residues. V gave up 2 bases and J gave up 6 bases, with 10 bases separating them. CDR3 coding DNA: TGTGCCAGCAGTTACGTCGGTACCGCTGAAGCTTTCTTT. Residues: CASSYVGTAEAFF.

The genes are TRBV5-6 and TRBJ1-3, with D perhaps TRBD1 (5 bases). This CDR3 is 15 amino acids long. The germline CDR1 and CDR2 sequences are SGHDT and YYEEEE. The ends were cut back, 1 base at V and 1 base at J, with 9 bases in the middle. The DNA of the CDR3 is TGTGCCAGCAGCTTGCGGCAGGGATCTGGAAACACCATATATTTT. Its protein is CASSLRQGSGNTIYF.

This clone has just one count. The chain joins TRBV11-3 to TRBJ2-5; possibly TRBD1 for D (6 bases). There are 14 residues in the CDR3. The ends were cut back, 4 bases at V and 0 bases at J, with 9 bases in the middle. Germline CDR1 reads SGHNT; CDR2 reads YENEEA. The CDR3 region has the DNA TGTGCCAGCAGCTCGGACAGATACCAAGAGACCCAGTACTTC. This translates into CASSSDRYQETQYF.

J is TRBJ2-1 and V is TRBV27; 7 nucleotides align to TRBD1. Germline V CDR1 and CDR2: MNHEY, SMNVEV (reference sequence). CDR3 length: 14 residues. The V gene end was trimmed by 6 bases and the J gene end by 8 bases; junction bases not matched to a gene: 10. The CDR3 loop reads CASSSGTETHEQFF. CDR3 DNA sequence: TGTGCCAGCAGCTCCGGGACAGAGACCCATGAGCAGTTCTTC.

The CDR3 is CASSGGQGRMNTEAFF. CDR3 nucleotide sequence: TGTGCCAGCAGCGGGGGACAGGGGCGAATGAACACTGAAGCTTTCTTT. V usage is TRBV9 and J usage is TRBJ1-1, with 10 bases that match TRBD1. The V gene's germline CDR1 is SGDLS and CDR2 YYNGEE. With 3 bases clipped from V and 0 bases from J, the junction kept 5 bases outside the gene matches. The CDR3 is made up of 16 amino acids.

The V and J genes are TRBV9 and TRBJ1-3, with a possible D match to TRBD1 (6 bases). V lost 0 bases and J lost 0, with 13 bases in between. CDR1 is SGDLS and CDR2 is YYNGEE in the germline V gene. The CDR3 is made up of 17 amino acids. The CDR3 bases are TGTGCCAGCAGCGTAGGCCCCACAGGGTACTCTGGAAACACCATATATTTT. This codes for CASSVGPTGYSGNTIYF.